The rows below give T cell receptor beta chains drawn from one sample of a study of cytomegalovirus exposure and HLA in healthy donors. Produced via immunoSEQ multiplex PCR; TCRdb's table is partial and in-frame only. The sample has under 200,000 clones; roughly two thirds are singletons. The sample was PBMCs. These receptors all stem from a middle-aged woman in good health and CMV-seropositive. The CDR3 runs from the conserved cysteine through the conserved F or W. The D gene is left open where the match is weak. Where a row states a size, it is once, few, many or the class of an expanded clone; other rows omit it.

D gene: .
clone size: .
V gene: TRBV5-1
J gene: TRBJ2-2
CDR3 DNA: TGCGCCAGCAGCTTGGATAGCGTAACTGGGGAGCTGTTTTTT
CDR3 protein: CASSLDSVTGELFF

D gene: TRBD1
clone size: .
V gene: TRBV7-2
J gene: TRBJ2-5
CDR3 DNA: TGTGCCAGCAGCACCGGGACAGTCCAAGAGACCCAGTACTTC
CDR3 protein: CASSTGTVQETQYF

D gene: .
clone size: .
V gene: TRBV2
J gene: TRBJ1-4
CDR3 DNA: TGTGCCAGCAGTAAATCGGCAGGGGCTAATGAAAAACTGTTTTTT
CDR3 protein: CASSKSAGANEKLFF

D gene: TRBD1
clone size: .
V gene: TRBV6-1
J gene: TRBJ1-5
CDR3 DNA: TGTGCCAGCACCCTGACAGGGTTGCAGCCCCAGCATTTT
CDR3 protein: CASTLTGLQPQHF

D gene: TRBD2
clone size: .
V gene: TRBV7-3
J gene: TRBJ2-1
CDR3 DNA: TGTGCCAGCAGCCGCGCTAGCGGGAGCTCCTACAATGAGCAGTTCTTC
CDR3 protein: CASSRASGSSYNEQFF

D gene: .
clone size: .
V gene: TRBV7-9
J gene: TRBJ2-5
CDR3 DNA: TGTGCCAGCAGCTTAGTTCTTAGGGGAGAGACCCAGTACTTC
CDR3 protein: CASSLVLRGETQYF

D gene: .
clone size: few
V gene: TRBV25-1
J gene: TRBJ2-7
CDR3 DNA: TGTGCCAGCAGTCAGGCCAACTCCTACGAGCAGTACTTC
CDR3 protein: CASSQANSYEQYF

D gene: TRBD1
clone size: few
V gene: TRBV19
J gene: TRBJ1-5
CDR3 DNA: TGTGCCAGTAGCCCCCCGGACAGGGGTTATAGCAATCAGCCCCAGCATTTT
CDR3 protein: CASSPPDRGYSNQPQHF

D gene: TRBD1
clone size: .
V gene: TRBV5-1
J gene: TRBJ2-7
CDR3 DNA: TGCGCCAGCGCAACAGGGGACCCCTACGAGCAGTACTTC
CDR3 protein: CASATGDPYEQYF

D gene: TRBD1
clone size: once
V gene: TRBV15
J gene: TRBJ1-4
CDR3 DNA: TGTGCCACAGAGACAGGGCCCCCTGCCTCGGAAAAACTGTTTTTT
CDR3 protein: CATETGPPASEKLFF

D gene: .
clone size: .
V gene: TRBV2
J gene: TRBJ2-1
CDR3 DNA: TGTGCCAGCCTCTCCAATGAGCAGTTCTTC
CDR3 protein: CASLSNEQFF

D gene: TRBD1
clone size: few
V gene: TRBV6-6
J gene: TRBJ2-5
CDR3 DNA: TGTGCCAGCAGTTACCCCCTGACAGGGAATAAAGAGACCCAGTACTTC
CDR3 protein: CASSYPLTGNKETQYF

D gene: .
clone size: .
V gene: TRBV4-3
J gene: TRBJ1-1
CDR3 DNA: TGCGCCAGCAGCCAAGGGGGCTTCATGAACACTGAAGCTTTCTTT
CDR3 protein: CASSQGGFMNTEAFF

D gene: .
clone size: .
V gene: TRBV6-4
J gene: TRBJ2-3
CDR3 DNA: TGTGCCAGCAGTGACTCAGGGGGTCTCACAGATACGCAGTATTTT
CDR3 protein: CASSDSGGLTDTQYF

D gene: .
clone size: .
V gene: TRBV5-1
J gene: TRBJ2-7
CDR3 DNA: TGCGCCAGCAGCCCGCCCCGGGGAGACGGACGGGACGAGCAGTACTTC
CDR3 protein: CASSPPRGDGRDEQYF

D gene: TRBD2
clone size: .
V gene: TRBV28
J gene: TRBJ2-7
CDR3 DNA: TGTGCCAGCAGTTCCCCGGGGGGTTGGTGGGAGCAGTACTTC
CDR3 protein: CASSSPGGWWEQYF

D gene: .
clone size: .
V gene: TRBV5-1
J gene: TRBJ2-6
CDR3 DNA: TGCGCCAGCAGCTCCAACCCAGGGGCCACTGGGGCCAACGTCCTGACTTTC
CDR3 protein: CASSSNPGATGANVLTF

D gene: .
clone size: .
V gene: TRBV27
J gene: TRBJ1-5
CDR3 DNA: TGTGCCAGCAGTCCCCGATTAGGGAGTAGCAATCAGCCCCAGCATTTT
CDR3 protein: CASSPRLGSSNQPQHF

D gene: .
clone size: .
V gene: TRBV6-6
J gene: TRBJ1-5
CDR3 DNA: TGTGCCAGCAGTCCGGAGGGGCCCCAGCATTTT
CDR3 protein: CASSPEGPQHF

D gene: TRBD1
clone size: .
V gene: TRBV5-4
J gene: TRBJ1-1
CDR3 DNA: TGTGCCAGCAGCTTGATACAGGGGGGAGGCACTGAAGCTTTCTTT
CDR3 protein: CASSLIQGGGTEAFF

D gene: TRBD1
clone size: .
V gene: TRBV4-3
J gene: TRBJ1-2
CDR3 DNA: TGCGCCAGCAGCCAAGTTACGGGGGACAGGGTGTATGGCTACACCTTC
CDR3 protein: CASSQVTGDRVYGYTF

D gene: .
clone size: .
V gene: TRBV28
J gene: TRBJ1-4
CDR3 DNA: TGTGCCAGCAGTTTAGCGGGACCGCTTAATGAAAAACTGTTTTTT
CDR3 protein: CASSLAGPLNEKLFF

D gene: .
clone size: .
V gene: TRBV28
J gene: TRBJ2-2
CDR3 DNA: TGTGCCAGCGGACTGTACACCGGGGAGCTGTTTTTT
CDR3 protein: CASGLYTGELFF

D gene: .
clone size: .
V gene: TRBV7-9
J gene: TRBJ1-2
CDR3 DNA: TGTGCCAGCAGCTTAGTAAGGGGAGGAGGTAACTATGGCTACACCTTC
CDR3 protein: CASSLVRGGGNYGYTF

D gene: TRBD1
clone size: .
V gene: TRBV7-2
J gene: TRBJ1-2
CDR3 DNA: TGTGCCAGCAGCTTAGGGGACAGGGGCTATGGCTACACCTTC
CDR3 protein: CASSLGDRGYGYTF

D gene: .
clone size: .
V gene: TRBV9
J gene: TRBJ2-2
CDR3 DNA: TGTGCCAGCAGCGTTGGCAGGTCGCCCGCCGGGGAGCTGTTTTTT
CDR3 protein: CASSVGRSPAGELFF

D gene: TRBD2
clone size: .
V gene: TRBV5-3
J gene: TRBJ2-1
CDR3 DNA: TGTGCCAGAAGCACGGGGGGGGCAGCGGGAGGCTCCCGCAGCAATGAGCAGTTCTTC
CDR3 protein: CARSTGGAAGGSRSNEQFF

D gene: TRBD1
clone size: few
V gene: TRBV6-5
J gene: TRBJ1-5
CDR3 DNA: TGTGCCAGCAGTTTGGCGACAGGGAACAATCAGCCCCAGCATTTT
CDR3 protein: CASSLATGNNQPQHF

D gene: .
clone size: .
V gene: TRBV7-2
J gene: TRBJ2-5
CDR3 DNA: TGTGCCAGCAGCTTAAATCCGGGGCAAGAGACCCAGTACTTC
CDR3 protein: CASSLNPGQETQYF

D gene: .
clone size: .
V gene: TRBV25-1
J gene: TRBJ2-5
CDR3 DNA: TGTGCCAGCAGAGCGGACAGTAAAGAGACCCAGTACTTC
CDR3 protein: CASRADSKETQYF

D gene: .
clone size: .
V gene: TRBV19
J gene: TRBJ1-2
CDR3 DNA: TGTGCCAGTACCCCACCAGGGTTCTATGGCTACACCTTC
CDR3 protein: CASTPPGFYGYTF

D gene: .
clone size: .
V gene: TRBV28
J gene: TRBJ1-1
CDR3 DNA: TGTGCCAGCAGCCCCACAGGGATCATGAACACTGAAGCTTTCTTT
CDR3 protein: CASSPTGIMNTEAFF

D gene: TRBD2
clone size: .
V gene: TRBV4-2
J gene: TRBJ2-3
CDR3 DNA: TGTGCCAGCAGCCAAGAAAGGGACACAGCGGGGGGGCCACAAGATACGCAGTATTTT
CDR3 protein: CASSQERDTAGGPQDTQYF

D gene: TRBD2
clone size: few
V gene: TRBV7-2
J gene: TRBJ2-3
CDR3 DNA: TGTGCCAGCAGCTTAAAGGGACTAGCGAAGGGGACGCAGTATTTT
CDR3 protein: CASSLKGLAKGTQYF

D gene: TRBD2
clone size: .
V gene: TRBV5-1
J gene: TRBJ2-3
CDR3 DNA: TGCGCCAGCAGCCAGCTTTCCGGGACTAGCGGGGTGGATACGCAGTATTTT
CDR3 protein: CASSQLSGTSGVDTQYF

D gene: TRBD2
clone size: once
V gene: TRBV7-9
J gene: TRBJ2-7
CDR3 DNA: TGTGCCAGCAGCTTACTAGCGGATGAGCAGTACTTC
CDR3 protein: CASSLLADEQYF

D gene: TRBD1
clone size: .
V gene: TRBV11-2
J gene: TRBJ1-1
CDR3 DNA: TGTGCCAGCAGCCCAAGGACAGGCCTGAACACTGAAGCTTTCTTT
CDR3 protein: CASSPRTGLNTEAFF

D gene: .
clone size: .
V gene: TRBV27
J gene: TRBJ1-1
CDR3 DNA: TGTGCCAGCAGTTTATGGGGGGAAGGCATGAACACTGAAGCTTTCTTT
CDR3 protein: CASSLWGEGMNTEAFF

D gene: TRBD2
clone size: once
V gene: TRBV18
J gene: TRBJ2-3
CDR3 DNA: TGTGCCAGCTCACCCCCTAGCGGGAGTGGGGCAGATACGCAGTATTTT
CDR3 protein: CASSPPSGSGADTQYF

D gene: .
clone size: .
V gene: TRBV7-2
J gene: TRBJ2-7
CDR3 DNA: TGTGCCAGCAGCCCCTGGCGGCAGACCTACGAGCAGTACTTC
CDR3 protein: CASSPWRQTYEQYF

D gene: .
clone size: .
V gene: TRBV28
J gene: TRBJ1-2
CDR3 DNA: TGTGCCAGCAGCCCCTCTCCGGGAAGGGGCTACACCTTC
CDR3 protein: CASSPSPGRGYTF

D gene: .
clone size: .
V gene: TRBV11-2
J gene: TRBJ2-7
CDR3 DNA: TGTGCCAGCAGCTTAGTAGGGGTCGAGCAGTACTTC
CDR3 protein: CASSLVGVEQYF

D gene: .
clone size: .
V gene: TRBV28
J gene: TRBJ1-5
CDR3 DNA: TGTGCCAGCAAGGGGCAAGATCAGCCCCAGCATTTT
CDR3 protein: CASKGQDQPQHF

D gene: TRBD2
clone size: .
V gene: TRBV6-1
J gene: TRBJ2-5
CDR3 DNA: TGTGCCAGCAGTGTTGCCGGACTAGCGGAAGAGACCCAGTACTTC
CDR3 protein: CASSVAGLAEETQYF

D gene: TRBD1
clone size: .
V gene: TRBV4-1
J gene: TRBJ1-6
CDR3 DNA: TGCGCCAGCAGCCAAGAGGGGGACAGCCCCTATAATTCACCCCTCCACTTT
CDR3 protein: CASSQEGDSPYNSPLHF

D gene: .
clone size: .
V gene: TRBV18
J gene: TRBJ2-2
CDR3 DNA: TGTGCCAGCTCATCCTCCACGGGTGGCGGGGAGCTGTTTTTT
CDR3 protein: CASSSSTGGGELFF

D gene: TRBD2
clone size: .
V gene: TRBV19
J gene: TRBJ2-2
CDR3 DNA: TGTGCCAGTATTCGACTAGCGGGGAACACCGGGGAGCTGTTTTTT
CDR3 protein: CASIRLAGNTGELFF

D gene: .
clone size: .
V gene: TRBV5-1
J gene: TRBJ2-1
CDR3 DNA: TGCGCCAGCAGCTTGTACGGTGGCGGAGGGGAGAGGAATGAGCAGTTCTTC
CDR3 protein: CASSLYGGGGERNEQFF

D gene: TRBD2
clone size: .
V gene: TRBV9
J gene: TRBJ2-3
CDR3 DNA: TGTGCCAGCAGCCCGACCGGGACTAGCGGAACAGATACGCAGTATTTT
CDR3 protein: CASSPTGTSGTDTQYF

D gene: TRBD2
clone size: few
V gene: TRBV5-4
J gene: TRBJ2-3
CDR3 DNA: TGTGCCAGCAGTCGACGGACTAGCGGGGACACAGATACGCAGTATTTT
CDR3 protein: CASSRRTSGDTDTQYF

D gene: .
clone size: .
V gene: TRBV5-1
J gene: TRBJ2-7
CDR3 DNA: TGCGCCAGCAGCTGGGACAACTACGAGCAGTACTTC
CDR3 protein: CASSWDNYEQYF

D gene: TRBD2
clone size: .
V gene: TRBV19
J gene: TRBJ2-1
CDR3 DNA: TGTGCCAGTAGTCTCGACTCGGGACTAGCGGGGGGGCTGAATGAGCAGTTCTTC
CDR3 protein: CASSLDSGLAGGLNEQFF

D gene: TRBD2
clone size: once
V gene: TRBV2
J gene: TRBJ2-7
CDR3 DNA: TGTGCCACCGCGACTAGCGGGGGGGCCGGGCACGAGCAGTACTTC
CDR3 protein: CATATSGGAGHEQYF

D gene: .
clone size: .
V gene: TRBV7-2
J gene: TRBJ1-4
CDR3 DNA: TGTGCCAGCAGCTTAGGAGGGAATGAAAAACTGTTTTTT
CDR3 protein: CASSLGGNEKLFF